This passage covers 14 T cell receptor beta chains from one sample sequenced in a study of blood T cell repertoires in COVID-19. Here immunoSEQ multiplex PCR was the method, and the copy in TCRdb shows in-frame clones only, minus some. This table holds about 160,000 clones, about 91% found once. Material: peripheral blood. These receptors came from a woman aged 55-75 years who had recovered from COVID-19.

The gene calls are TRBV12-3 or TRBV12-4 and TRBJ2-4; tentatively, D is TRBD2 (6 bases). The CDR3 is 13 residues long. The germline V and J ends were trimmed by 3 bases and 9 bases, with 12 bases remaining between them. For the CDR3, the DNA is TGTGCCAGCAGTTTTACGGGGGTGAGCATTCAGTACTTC. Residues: CASSFTGVSIQYF.

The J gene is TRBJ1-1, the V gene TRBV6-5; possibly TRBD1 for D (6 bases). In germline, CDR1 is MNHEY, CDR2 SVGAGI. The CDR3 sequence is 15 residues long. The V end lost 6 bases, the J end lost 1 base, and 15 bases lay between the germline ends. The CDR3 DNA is TGTGCCAGCAGAATCTTACAGGGACCGAACACTGAAGCTTTCTTT. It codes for CASRILQGPNTEAFF.

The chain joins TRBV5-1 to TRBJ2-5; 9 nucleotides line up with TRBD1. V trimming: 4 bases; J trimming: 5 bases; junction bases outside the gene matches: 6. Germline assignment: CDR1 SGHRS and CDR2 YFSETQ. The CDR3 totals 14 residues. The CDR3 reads CASSGGTGRETQYF. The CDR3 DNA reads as TGCGCCAGCAGCGGTGGGACAGGGAGGGAGACCCAGTACTTC.

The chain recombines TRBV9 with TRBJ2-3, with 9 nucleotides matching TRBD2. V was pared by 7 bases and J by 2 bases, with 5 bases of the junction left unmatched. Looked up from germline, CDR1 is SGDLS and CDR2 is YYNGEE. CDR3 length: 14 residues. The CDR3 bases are TGTGCCAGCGGCGGGGGGGATACCACAGATACGCAGTATTTT. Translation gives CASGGGDTTDTQYF.

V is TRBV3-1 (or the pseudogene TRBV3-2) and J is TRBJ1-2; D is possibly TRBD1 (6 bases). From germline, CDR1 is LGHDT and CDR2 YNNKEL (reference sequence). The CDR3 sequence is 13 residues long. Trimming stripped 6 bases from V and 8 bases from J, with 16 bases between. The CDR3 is CASSQGPVEGYTF. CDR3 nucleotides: TGTGCCAGCAGTCAGGGGCCAGTGGAGGGCTACACCTTC.

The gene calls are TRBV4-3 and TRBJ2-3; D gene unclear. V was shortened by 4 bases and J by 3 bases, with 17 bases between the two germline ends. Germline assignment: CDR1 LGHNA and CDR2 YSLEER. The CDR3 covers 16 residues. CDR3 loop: CASSRTGSSSTDTQYF. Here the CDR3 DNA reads TGCGCCAGCAGCCGAACCGGGTCCTCCTCAACAGATACGCAGTATTTT.

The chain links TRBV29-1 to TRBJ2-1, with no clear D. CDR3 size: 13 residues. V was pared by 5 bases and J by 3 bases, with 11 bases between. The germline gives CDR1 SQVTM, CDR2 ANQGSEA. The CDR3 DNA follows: TGCAGCGTTCGCACAGCCCTCTACAATGAGCAGTTCTTC. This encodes CSVRTALYNEQFF.

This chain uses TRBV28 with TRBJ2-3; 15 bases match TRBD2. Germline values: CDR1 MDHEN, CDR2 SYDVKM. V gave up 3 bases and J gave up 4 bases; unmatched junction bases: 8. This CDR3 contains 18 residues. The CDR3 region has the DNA TGTGCCAGCAGTTTTGGGACTAGCGGGGGGCGGATCTCAGATACGCAGTATTTT. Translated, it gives CASSFGTSGGRISDTQYF.

CDR3: CASSELAGGSDTQYF. The CDR3 DNA reads as TGTGCCAGCAGTGAACTAGCGGGGGGATCTGATACGCAGTATTTT. The chain recombines TRBV2 with TRBJ2-3; the match to TRBD2 covers 11 bases. Looked up from germline, CDR1 is SNHLY and CDR2 is FYNNEI. V was pared by 2 bases and J by 6 bases, with 4 bases of the junction left unmatched. The length of the CDR3 is 15 residues.

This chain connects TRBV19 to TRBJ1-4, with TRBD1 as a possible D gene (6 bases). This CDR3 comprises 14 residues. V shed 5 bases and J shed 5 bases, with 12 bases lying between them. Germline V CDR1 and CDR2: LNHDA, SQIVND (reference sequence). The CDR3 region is CASSPRGGNEKLFF. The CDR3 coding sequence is TGTGCCAGTAGTCCGCGGGGGGGCAATGAAAAACTGTTTTTT.

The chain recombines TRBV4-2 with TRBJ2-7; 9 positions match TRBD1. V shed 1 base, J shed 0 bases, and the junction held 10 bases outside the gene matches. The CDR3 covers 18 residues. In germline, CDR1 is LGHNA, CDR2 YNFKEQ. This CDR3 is CASSQAKTGQGYSYEQYF. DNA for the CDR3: TGTGCCAGCAGCCAAGCGAAGACGGGACAGGGCTACTCCTACGAGCAGTACTTC.

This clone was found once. This CDR3 is CASSLDYYSTAFF. DNA for the CDR3: TGTGCCAGCAGCTTAGATTATTATAGTACAGCTTTCTTT. The J gene is TRBJ1-1, the V gene TRBV11-2; no definite D call. The CDR3 extends over 13 amino acids. Germline lookup yields CDR1 SGHAT and CDR2 FQNNGV. V was shortened by 0 bases and J by 10 bases, with 12 bases between the two germline ends. Full variable domain (remainder filled in from reference TRBV11-2 and TRBJ1-1): EAGVAQSPRYKIIEKRQSVAFWCNPISGHATLYWYQQILGQGPKLLIQFQNNGVVDDSQLPKDRFSAERLKGVDSTLKIQPAKLEDSAVYLCASSLDYYSTAFFGQGTRLTVV.

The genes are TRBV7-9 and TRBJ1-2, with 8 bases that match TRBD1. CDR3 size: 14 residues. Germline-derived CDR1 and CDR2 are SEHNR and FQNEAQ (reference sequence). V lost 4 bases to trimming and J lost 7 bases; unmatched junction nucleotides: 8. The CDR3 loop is CASSYERTGSGYTF. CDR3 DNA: TGTGCCAGCAGCTACGAGAGGACAGGGAGTGGCTACACCTTC.

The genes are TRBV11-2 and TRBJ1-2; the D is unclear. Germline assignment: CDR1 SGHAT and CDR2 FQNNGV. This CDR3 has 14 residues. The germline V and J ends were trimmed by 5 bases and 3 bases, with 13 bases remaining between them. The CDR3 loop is CASSPDWLDYGYTF. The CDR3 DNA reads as TGTGCCAGCAGCCCAGATTGGTTGGACTATGGCTACACCTTC.